The 12 T cell receptor beta chains reported below all come from one sample, sequenced in a study of siplizumab effects on memory and regulatory T cells. Sequencing was performed with immunoSEQ multiplex PCR; in TCRdb, only in-frame clones are kept and a portion is missing. The profile covers approximately 58,000 clones, with 90% to 95% appearing a single time and 38% taken by the ten largest. Sequencing was carried out using CD8+ T cells sorted from blood. These receptors were taken from a human donor in good health.

The chain joins TRBV5-4 to TRBJ1-2; no clear D gene. The V and J ends lost 6 bases and 2 bases respectively, with 11 bases between them. The CDR3 covers 13 residues. CDR1 and CDR2 (germline): SGHNT, YYREEE (reference sequence). The CDR3: CASTFWGNYGYTF. The CDR3 DNA is TGTGCCAGCACCTTTTGGGGAAACTATGGCTACACCTTC.

The CDR3 protein is CASSSDREYNEQFF. The CDR3 region has the DNA TGTGCCAGCAGCTCGGACAGAGAATACAATGAGCAGTTCTTC. V usage is TRBV7-9 and J usage is TRBJ2-1; tentative D call: TRBD1 (6 bases). V was shortened by 4 bases and J by 4 bases, with 11 bases between the two germline ends. This CDR3 is 14 amino acids long. Germline CDR1 SEHNR, CDR2 FQNEAQ (reference sequence).

The V call is TRBV4-1, the J call TRBJ2-1; D assignment may be TRBD1 or TRBD2 (5 bases each). CDR3 size: 15 residues. V lost 3 bases to trimming and J lost 3 bases, with 12 bases between them. Per germline, CDR1 MGHRA and CDR2 YSYEKL. The CDR3 bases are TGCGCCAGCAGCCAGGCCGGGACGAGCTACAATGAGCAGTTCTTC. Amino acid sequence: CASSQAGTSYNEQFF.

The gene calls are TRBV29-1 and TRBJ2-7; D may be TRBD1 or TRBD2 (6 bases each). The CDR3 contains 13 residues. V gave up 6 bases and J gave up 4 bases, with 16 bases separating them. Looked up from germline, CDR1 is SQVTM and CDR2 is ANQGSEA. The CDR3 loop is CSVGTGRMYEQYF. The CDR3 DNA sequence: TGCAGCGTGGGCACAGGGAGGATGTACGAGCAGTACTTC.

The V and J genes are TRBV28 and TRBJ2-7; TRBD1 aligns across 9 bases. Unmatched junction bases numbered 9, after V lost 6 bases and J lost 3 bases. Per the germline V gene, CDR1 is MDHEN and CDR2 is SYDVKM. This CDR3 is 15 amino acids long. The CDR3 spells CASRPTGTGYYEQYF. The CDR3 region has the DNA TGTGCCAGCAGGCCGACCGGGACAGGGTACTACGAGCAGTACTTC.

The chain links TRBV7-6 to TRBJ2-3, with 7 bases aligning to TRBD2. The V gene end was trimmed by 9 bases and the J gene end by 4 bases; junction bases not matched to a gene: 7. The CDR3 has 13 amino acids. From germline, CDR1 is SGHVS and CDR2 FNYEAQ. Here the CDR3 DNA reads TGTGCCAGTTCGGGAGGATGGCCAGATACGCAGTATTTT. Protein product: CASSGGWPDTQYF.

The V gene is TRBV2, the J gene TRBJ2-5; 12 nucleotides agree with TRBD2. With V trimmed by 7 bases and J by 0 bases, 3 bases remained unmatched. The CDR3 has 15 amino acids. CDR1 and CDR2 from the germline V gene are SNHLY and FYNNEI. DNA for the CDR3: TGTGCCAGCACCAGGACTAGCGGGAACCAAGAGACCCAGTACTTC. Translation gives CASTRTSGNQETQYF. Together with reference TRBV2 and TRBJ2-5, the CDR3 gives the full variable domain: EPEVTQTPSHQVTQMGQEVILRCVPISNHLYFYWYRQILGQKVEFLVSFYNNEISEKSEIFDDQFSVERPDGSNFTLKIRSTKLEDSAMYFCASTRTSGNQETQYFGPGTRLLVL.

This rearrangement joins TRBV28 to TRBJ2-5, with a weak D call TRBD1 (5 bases). CDR3 size: 14 residues. The germline CDR1 and CDR2 sequences are MDHEN and SYDVKM. With 3 bases removed from V and 2 bases from J, the gap between germline ends came to 10 bases. For the CDR3, the DNA is TGTGCCAGCAGTTTTCTGGACAAACAAGAGACCCAGTACTTC. Translation gives CASSFLDKQETQYF.

This rearrangement joins TRBV2 to TRBJ2-5; 13 bases map to TRBD2. Germline lookup yields CDR1 SNHLY and CDR2 FYNNEI. The CDR3 is 16 residues long. Trimming took 6 bases from V and 0 from J; bases not matched to a gene: 4. CDR3 DNA: TGTGCCAGCAGAGAACTAGCGGGAGGGTACCAAGAGACCCAGTACTTC. It yields the protein CASRELAGGYQETQYF.

This sequence joins TRBV19 and TRBJ2-2; 7 bases are a match to TRBD2. CDR1 LNHDA and CDR2 SQIVND come from the germline V gene (reference sequence). The trim removed 5 bases at V and 7 bases at J, leaving 7 bases unmatched. The CDR3 is made up of 14 amino acids. CDR3 DNA: TGTGCCAGTAGTCCCGGGACTAATGGCGGGGAGCTGTTTTTT. This translates into CASSPGTNGGELFF.

This rearrangement joins TRBV9 to TRBJ1-2; 7 positions match TRBD1. Germline assignment: CDR1 SGDLS and CDR2 YYNGEE. J gave up 0 bases and V 3 bases, and 8 bases lay outside the gene matches. The CDR3 length is 16 residues. CDR3 sequence: CASSEGTVITNYGYTF. DNA for the CDR3: TGTGCCAGCAGCGAAGGGACAGTTATAACTAACTATGGCTACACCTTC.

The rearrangement links TRBV7-6 to TRBJ2-3; 8 bases match TRBD2. Germline CDR1 is SGHVS and CDR2 is FNYEAQ. CDR3 length: 14 residues. Trimming took 4 bases from V and 3 from J; bases not matched to a gene: 3. The CDR3 loop reads CASSSGLATDTQYF. For the CDR3, the DNA is TGTGCCAGCAGCTCAGGACTAGCTACAGATACGCAGTATTTT.